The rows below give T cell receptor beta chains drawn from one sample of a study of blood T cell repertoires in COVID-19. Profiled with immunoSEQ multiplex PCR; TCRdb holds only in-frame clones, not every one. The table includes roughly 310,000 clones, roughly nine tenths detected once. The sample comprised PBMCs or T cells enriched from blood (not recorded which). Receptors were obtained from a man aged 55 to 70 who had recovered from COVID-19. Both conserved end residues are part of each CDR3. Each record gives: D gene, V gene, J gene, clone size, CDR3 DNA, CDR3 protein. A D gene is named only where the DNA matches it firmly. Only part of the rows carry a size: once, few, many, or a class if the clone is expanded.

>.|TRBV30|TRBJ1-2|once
TGTGCCTGGAGCGGCGGGGGGGGGAGCTATGGCTACACCTTC
CAWSGGGGSYGYTF
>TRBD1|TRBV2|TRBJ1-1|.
TGTGCCAGCATTTGGACAGGCCCGGGAGCTTTCTTT
CASIWTGPGAFF
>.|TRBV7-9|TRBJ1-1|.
TGTGCCAGCAGCTTGCAGTCCCTAGGCACTGAAGCTTTCTTT
CASSLQSLGTEAFF
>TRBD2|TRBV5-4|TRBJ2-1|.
TGTGCCAGCAGCTTGGAGGTTAGCGGGTACAATGAGCAGTTCTTC
CASSLEVSGYNEQFF
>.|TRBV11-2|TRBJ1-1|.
TGTGCCAGCAGCTTGATGGGGGCGCAGACTGAAGCTTTCTTT
CASSLMGAQTEAFF
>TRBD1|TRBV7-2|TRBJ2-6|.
TGTGCCAGCAGCAAAAGGCCAGGGGGCGCTGGGGCCAACGTCCTGACTTTC
CASSKRPGGAGANVLTF
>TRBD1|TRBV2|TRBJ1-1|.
TGTGCCAGCAGTCGCGCGGGACAGGGGATGAACACTGAAGCTTTCTTT
CASSRAGQGMNTEAFF
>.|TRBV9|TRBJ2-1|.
TGTGCCAGCAGCGTACTCGGCGGGGTCGCCTACAATGAGCAGTTCTTC
CASSVLGGVAYNEQFF
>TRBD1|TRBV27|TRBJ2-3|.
TGTGCCAGCAAGGACAGGGGGTTCGGAGATACGCAGTATTTT
CASKDRGFGDTQYF
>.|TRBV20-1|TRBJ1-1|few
TGCAGTGCTAGTCCTGGGGGGACTGAAGCTTTCTTT
CSASPGGTEAFF
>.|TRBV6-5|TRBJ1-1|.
TGTGCCAGCAGCGCGAGGGAGGCCACTGAAGCTTTCTTT
CASSAREATEAFF
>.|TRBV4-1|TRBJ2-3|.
TGCGCCAGCAGCCAATCGCGGGGCGGGGACGGCACAGATACGCAGTATTTT
CASSQSRGGDGTDTQYF
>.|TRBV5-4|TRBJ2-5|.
TGTGCCAGCAGCTTGTACGGGGGGCGTGAGACCCAGTACTTC
CASSLYGGRETQYF
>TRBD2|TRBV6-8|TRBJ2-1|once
TGTGCCAGCAAAAGGAGCGGGAGGGCCGGGTGGTTGGGGAATGAGCAGTTCTTC
CASKRSGRAGWLGNEQFF
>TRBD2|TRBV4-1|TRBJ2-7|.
TGCGCCAGCAGCCAAGTCCCCGGACTAGCCGGGTCGAACGAGCAGTACTTC
CASSQVPGLAGSNEQYF
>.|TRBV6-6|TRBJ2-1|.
TGTGCCAGCAGTTACTTTACAGGGAACTACAATGAGCAGTTCTTC
CASSYFTGNYNEQFF
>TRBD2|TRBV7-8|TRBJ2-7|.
TGTGCCAGCAGCTTAGCCGGGGGGAGCTACGAGCAGTACTTC
CASSLAGGSYEQYF
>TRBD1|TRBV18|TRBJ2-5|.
TGTGCCAGCTCACCAGGGACAGGGCGGTCGGAGACCCAGTACTTC
CASSPGTGRSETQYF
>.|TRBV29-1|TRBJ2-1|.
TGCAGCGTTGCGGGGTCCTCCTACAATGAGCAGTTCTTC
CSVAGSSYNEQFF
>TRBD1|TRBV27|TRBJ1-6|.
TGTGCCAGCAGCTTAGACAGGGGTGACCCCTATAATTCACCCCTCCACTTT
CASSLDRGDPYNSPLHF
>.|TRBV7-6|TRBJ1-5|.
TGTGCCAGCAGCTATGCCGGTAGGGGCCCTAAGCCCCAGCATTTT
CASSYAGRGPKPQHF
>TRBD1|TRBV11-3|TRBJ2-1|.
TGTGCCAGCAGCTTAGATCCGACAGGGACCTACAATGAGCAGTTCTTC
CASSLDPTGTYNEQFF
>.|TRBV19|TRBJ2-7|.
TGTGCCAGTAGTATAGCCGCCGGGAAAACTTACGAGCAGTACTTC
CASSIAAGKTYEQYF
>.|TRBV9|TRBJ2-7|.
TGTGCCAGCAGCCCAGGGGACTACTTGGGGATTGGCGAGCAGTACTTC
CASSPGDYLGIGEQYF
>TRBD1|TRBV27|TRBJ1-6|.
TGTGCCAGCAGTACTCGACAGGGAAATAATTCACCCCTCCACTTT
CASSTRQGNNSPLHF
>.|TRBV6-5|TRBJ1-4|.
TGTGCCAGCAGTTACAGACATGCTAATGAAAAACTGTTTTTT
CASSYRHANEKLFF
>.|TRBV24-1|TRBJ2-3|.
TGTGCCACCTCAGACGTCGGAGCGACCACAGATACGCAGTATTTT
CATSDVGATTDTQYF
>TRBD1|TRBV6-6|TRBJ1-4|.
TGTGCCGGGGCGGCAGGGGGCAAGGGTAATGAAAAACTGTTTTTT
CAGAAGGKGNEKLFF
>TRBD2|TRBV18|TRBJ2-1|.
TGTGCCAGCTCACTGGGACTAGCGGGAGTGTGGGATCAGCAGTTCTTC
CASSLGLAGVWDQQFF
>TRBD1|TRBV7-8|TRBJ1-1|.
TGTGCCAGCAGGTTGGACAGGGGCCGTGGCACTGAAGCTTTCTTT
CASRLDRGRGTEAFF
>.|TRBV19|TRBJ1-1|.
TGTGCCAGTAGTATTTCGGCAGGGCGGCGAAACACTGAAGCTTTCTTT
CASSISAGRRNTEAFF
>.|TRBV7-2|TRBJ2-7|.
TGTGCCAGCAGCTTAGAATGGAGGGGAAGCGAGCAGTACTTC
CASSLEWRGSEQYF
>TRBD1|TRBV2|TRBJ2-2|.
TGTGCCAGCAGAGATGCCGGGACAGGCCCCACCGGGGAGCTGTTTTTT
CASRDAGTGPTGELFF
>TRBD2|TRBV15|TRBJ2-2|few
TGTGCCACCAGCAGAGGGGGACTAGCGGTCGCGATCGGGGAGCTGTTTTTT
CATSRGGLAVAIGELFF
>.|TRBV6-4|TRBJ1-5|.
TGTGCCAGCAGTGACCCAGGTGCTCATCAGCCCCAGCATTTT
CASSDPGAHQPQHF
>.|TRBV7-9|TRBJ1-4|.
TGTGCCAGCAGCAGCGCCCGCGGTGAAAAACTGTTTTTT
CASSSARGEKLFF
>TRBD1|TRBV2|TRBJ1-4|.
TGTGCCAGCAGGAGAGGGACAGGGGGGGGATACGGACTGTTTTTT
CASRRGTGGGYGLFF
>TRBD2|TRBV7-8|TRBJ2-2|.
TGTGCCAGCAGGAACTCCGGGACTACAAACGGGGAGCTGTTTTTT
CASRNSGTTNGELFF
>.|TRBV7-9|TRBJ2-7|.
TGTGCCAGCAGCTACAATCAAAATTACGAGCAGTACTTC
CASSYNQNYEQYF
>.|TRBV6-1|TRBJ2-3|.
TGTGCCAGCAGTGAACGGGACAAGAGCACAGATACGCAGTATTTT
CASSERDKSTDTQYF
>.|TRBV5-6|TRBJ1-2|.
TGTGCCAGCAGCTTGAACCTCGGTGAATTAACGCATGGCTACACCTTC
CASSLNLGELTHGYTF
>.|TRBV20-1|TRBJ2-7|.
TGCAGTGCTAGTGAGGTACGGGGGAGAGAGCAGTACTTC
CSASEVRGREQYF
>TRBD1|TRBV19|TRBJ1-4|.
TGTGCCAGTAGTACGGGGACAGGGGGCAATAATGAAAAACTGTTTTTT
CASSTGTGGNNEKLFF
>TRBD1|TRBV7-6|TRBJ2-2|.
TGTGCCAGCAGCATGAACCGGGACAGGGAACTAGGTCACACCGGGGAGCTGTTTTTT
CASSMNRDRELGHTGELFF
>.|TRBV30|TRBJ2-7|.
TGTGCCTGGAGTATGCGCCTCACGGAGCAGTACTTC
CAWSMRLTEQYF
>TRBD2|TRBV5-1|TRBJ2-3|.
TGCGCCAGCAGCTTAGGTAGCGGGAGGACAGATACGCAGTATTTT
CASSLGSGRTDTQYF
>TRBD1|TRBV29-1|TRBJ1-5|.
TGCAGCGTTGAAGGAGGGGGCCGGGGAGAGCCCCAGCATTTT
CSVEGGGRGEPQHF
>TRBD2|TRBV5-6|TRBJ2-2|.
TGTGCCAGCAGCTTCGAAGTCGTAGCGGGGAACACCGGGGAGCTGTTTTTT
CASSFEVVAGNTGELFF
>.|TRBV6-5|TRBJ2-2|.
TGTGCCAGCCGGGGATCCACCGGGGAGCTGTTTTTT
CASRGSTGELFF
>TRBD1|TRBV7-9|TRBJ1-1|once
TGTGCCAGCAGCTTAGCGTCAGGGGGCAAAACTGAAGCTTTCTTT
CASSLASGGKTEAFF
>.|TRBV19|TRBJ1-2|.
TGTGCCAGTCGGACCGGGAGGGGCAGTAGCCTCTATGGCTACACCTTC
CASRTGRGSSLYGYTF
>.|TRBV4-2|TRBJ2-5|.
TGTGCCAGCAGCCAAGGCATTCTGCAGCAAGAGACCCAGTACTTC
CASSQGILQQETQYF
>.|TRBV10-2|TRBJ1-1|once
TGCGCCAGCAGTGAGCGGGTTTCGGAGACTGAAGCTTTCTTT
CASSERVSETEAFF
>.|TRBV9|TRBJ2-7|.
TGTGCCAGCAGCCCTGACAGTGGGGAATCCCTATGGGTATACGAGCAGTACTTC
CASSPDSGESLWVYEQYF